One and the same sample provided the 17 T cell receptor beta chains below, sequenced in a study of blood T cell repertoires in COVID-19. Some clones are missing from TCRdb's copy, which holds only in-frame ones; the method was immunoSEQ multiplex PCR. The table records about 300,000 clones, over 85% of them present only once. The sequencing sample was made of PBMCs or T cells enriched from blood (not recorded which). Receptor source: a woman between 50 and 59 years old who had been exposed to COVID-19.

V is TRBV28 and J is TRBJ2-5; 7 bases are a match to TRBD2. V was pared by 10 bases and J by 4 bases, with 6 bases of the junction left unmatched. The CDR3 runs 12 residues. Germline CDR1 is MDHEN and CDR2 is SYDVKM. The CDR3 DNA reads as TGTGCCACCCGACGGGGGGTAGAGACCCAGTACTTC. Protein product: CATRRGVETQYF.

The genes are TRBV28 and TRBJ1-4; D is uncertain. The germline V gene has CDR1 MDHEN and CDR2 SYDVKM. The V and J ends lost 4 bases and 8 bases respectively, with 17 bases between them. The length of the CDR3 is 15 residues. CDR3 nucleotides: TGTGCCAGCAGTTCGCCCTCAGGAGGAGGGGAAAAACTGTTTTTT. It encodes CASSSPSGGGEKLFF.

The V call is TRBV5-1, the J call TRBJ1-5; 7 bases align to TRBD1. Trimming took 6 bases from V and 6 from J; bases not matched to a gene: 9. Per the germline V gene, CDR1 is SGHRS and CDR2 is YFSETQ. The CDR3 runs to 14 residues. CDR3 in amino acids: CASKGEGAGQPQHF. The CDR3 region has the DNA TGCGCCAGCAAGGGAGAGGGGGCAGGTCAGCCCCAGCATTTT. The full variable domain, in which reference TRBV5-1 and TRBJ1-5 provide the parts outside the CDR3, is KAGVTQTPRYLIKTRGQQVTLSCSPISGHRSVSWYQQTPGQGLQFLFEYFSETQRNKGNFPGRFSGRQFSNSRSEMNVSTLELGDSALYLCASKGEGAGQPQHFGDGTRLSIL.

This rearrangement joins TRBV6-5 to TRBJ1-2; tentatively, D is TRBD1 (5 bases). From germline, CDR1 is MNHEY and CDR2 SVGAGI. The CDR3 runs 15 residues. The ends were cut back, 0 bases at V and 4 bases at J, with 12 bases in the middle. The DNA of the CDR3 is TGTGCCAGCAGTTACTCGGAAGGGGTGGCCTATGGCTACACCTTC. This gives the protein CASSYSEGVAYGYTF.

This chain links TRBV19 with TRBJ2-7; D possibly corresponds to TRBD1 (6 bases). Germline CDR1 reads LNHDA; CDR2 reads SQIVND (reference sequence). This CDR3 comprises 13 residues. Trimming shortened V by 3 bases and J by 2 bases, and 8 bases separated the two germline ends. Here the CDR3 reads CASSITGPYEQYF. CDR3 coding DNA: TGTGCCAGTAGTATCACAGGGCCCTACGAGCAGTACTTC.

This clone was counted only a few times. The chain has TRBV5-4 and TRBJ2-7, with D possibly TRBD1 on 5 matching bases. This CDR3 region has 12 residues. Between the trimmed V and J ends, which lost 0 bases and 4 bases, there was a span of 5 bases. Germline V gives CDR1 SGHNT, CDR2 YYREEE (reference sequence). As DNA, the CDR3 is TGTGCCAGCAGCTTGGAGGGGTACGAGCAGTACTTC. Its protein is CASSLEGYEQYF.

This chain connects TRBV5-1 to TRBJ1-6, with D unresolved. V was shortened by 0 bases and J by 7 bases, with 11 bases between the two germline ends. Germline CDR1 reads SGHRS; CDR2 reads YFSETQ. The CDR3 has 15 residues. CDR3 residues: CASSLVPGVNSPLHF. The CDR3 DNA reads as TGCGCCAGCAGCTTGGTTCCGGGTGTGAATTCACCCCTCCACTTT.

The chain employs TRBV11-2 and TRBJ2-7, with D possibly TRBD2 on 6 matching bases. There are 17 residues in the CDR3. Germline loops: CDR1 SGHAT, CDR2 FQNNGV. V dropped 1 base and J dropped 4 bases, with 20 bases sitting between them. CDR3 DNA sequence: TGTGCCAGCAGCTTAGGGGGGGTGGCAGGGCCTAGATACGAGCAGTACTTC. This sequence encodes CASSLGGVAGPRYEQYF.

The chain links TRBV3-1 (or the pseudogene TRBV3-2) to TRBJ2-7, with 9 bases matching TRBD2. Germline V gene sequence: CDR1 LGHDT, CDR2 YNNKEL (reference sequence). The J segment lost 2 bases and the V segment lost 4 bases, leaving 9 bases of the junction unmatched. This CDR3 region has 16 residues. CDR3 protein: CASSPSRGLATYEQYF. CDR3 bases: TGTGCCAGCAGCCCGAGTAGGGGACTAGCCACCTACGAGCAGTACTTC.

The chain uses TRBV11-2 and TRBJ1-2; D may be TRBD1 (6 bases). V lost 4 bases, J lost 4 bases, and 10 bases lay in between. The CDR3 loop spans 13 amino acids. Germline CDR1 and CDR2: SGHAT and FQNNGV. The CDR3 region is CASSSEDSYGYTF. CDR3 sequence (DNA): TGTGCCAGCAGCTCCGAGGACAGCTATGGCTACACCTTC.

The chain combines TRBV10-3 with TRBJ1-2, with TRBD1 identical over 8 bases. Germline-derived CDR1 and CDR2 are ENHRY and SYGVKD. V was pared by 3 bases and J by 2 bases, with 5 bases of the junction left unmatched. This CDR3 is built from 15 residues. The CDR3 nucleotides are TGTGCCATCAGTGACGGGACAGGATTCAACTATGGCTACACCTTC. Residues: CAISDGTGFNYGYTF.

This clone was detected only once. The chain couples TRBV28 to TRBJ1-1; no definite D call. V lost 7 bases and J lost 0, with 12 bases in between. Germline-derived CDR1 and CDR2 are MDHEN and SYDVKM. CDR3 length: 14 residues. CDR3 protein: CASKVRSVNTEAFF. The CDR3, as DNA: TGTGCCAGCAAAGTACGATCAGTGAACACTGAAGCTTTCTTT. Together with reference TRBV28 and TRBJ1-1, the CDR3 gives the full variable domain: DVKVTQSSRYLVKRTGEKVFLECVQDMDHENMFWYRQDPGLGLRLIYFSYDVKMKEKGDIPEGYSVSREKKERFSLILESASTNQTSMYLCASKVRSVNTEAFFGQGTRLTVV.

This sequence joins TRBV5-4 and TRBJ2-1; a weak D match, TRBD2 (5 bases). Germline V lookup: CDR1 SGHNT, CDR2 YYREEE (reference sequence). Trimming shortened V by 4 bases and J by 4 bases, and 15 bases separated the two germline ends. CDR3 length: 15 amino acids. Here the CDR3 DNA reads TGTGCCAGCAGCACAGAGGGCCCTGAGTACAATGAGCAGTTCTTC. Encoded protein: CASSTEGPEYNEQFF.

This clone showed up just once. The V call is TRBV28, the J call TRBJ2-2; D is unclear. The CDR3 covers 13 residues. V shed 3 bases and J shed 2 bases, with 4 bases lying between them. Germline CDR1 reads MDHEN; CDR2 reads SYDVKM. CDR3 in DNA: TGTGCCAGCAGTTTCTTAAACACCGGGGAGCTGTTTTTT. This codes for CASSFLNTGELFF.

The J gene is TRBJ1-5, the V gene TRBV27; no firm D call. The CDR3 spans 14 residues. Germline values: CDR1 MNHEY, CDR2 SMNVEV (reference sequence). Trimming left V 8 bases short and J 4 bases short, with 15 bases between. Here the CDR3 DNA reads TGTGCCAGCTTTAGGAGGACCCCAAATCAGCCCCAGCATTTT. Its translation is CASFRRTPNQPQHF.

The J gene is TRBJ2-1, the V gene TRBV19; a possible D gene is TRBD1 (6 bases). There are 14 residues in the CDR3. Germline lookup yields CDR1 LNHDA and CDR2 SQIVND (reference sequence). Trimming stripped 3 bases from V and 2 bases from J, with 8 bases between. The CDR3 sequence: CASSIWTAYNEQFF. The CDR3 bases are TGTGCCAGTAGTATCTGGACAGCCTACAATGAGCAGTTCTTC.

The chain combines TRBV11-1 with TRBJ2-7, with unresolved D. The CDR3 extends over 12 amino acids. CDR1 SGHAT and CDR2 FQDESV come from the germline V gene (reference sequence). Trimming removed 5 bases from V and 0 bases from J, with 5 bases in between. CDR3 sequence (DNA): TGTGCCAGCAGCCTCAGCTCCTACGAGCAGTACTTC. This translates into CASSLSSYEQYF.